What follows is one TCR beta chain and its context. Its antigen remains undetermined. No base-level quality is on record; no much larger clone is a single base apart. The data are from a study of CD8+CD57+ T cells in acquired aplastic anemia (dated by TCRdb to the late 2010s). Regarding the complete study: A mean of around 3.3 ug of DNA, ranging from roughly 0.19 to 27.4 ug, was extracted from sorted CD4+ and CD8+ cells. Mean read counts for healthy donor samples were roughly 10 million for CD4+ cells and roughly 12 million for CD8+ cells. What the work shows at the level of the full study, not this receptor alone: Around 27 CD8+ CDR3 sequences were found to be shared between patients and controls, but these sequences appeared to be highly expressed in patients and within the immunodominant clones of the patients. Patients and healthy controls showed no significant difference in CD8+ Simpson's diversity (P=0.060).

V and J are trimmed by 10 bases and 3 bases, and the gene matches miss 9 bases of the junction. The germline V gene (reference sequence) yields PRHDT for CDR1 and FYEKMQ for CDR2. Including the terminal cysteine and phenylalanine, the CDR3 comprises 14 residues. Here the CDR3 DNA is all that survives: 42 bases in frame from base 1. In this study, sorted CD4+ and CD8+ T cells from the blood of healthy subjects and of severe aplastic anemia patients had their TCR repertoires deep-sequenced. Ficoll-Paque density gradient centrifugation was used to isolate peripheral blood mononuclear cells. Before DNA extraction, CD4+ and CD8+ T cells were sorted with FACS or magnetic beads. Genomic DNA served as template for TCR beta VDJ combination and CDR3 sequence profiling. An Illumina HiSeq 2000 was the platform used for TCR repertoire sequencing. In the source study's methods: Repertoires were assessed using TRBV/TRBJ rearrangement plots, CDR3 size and DJ length profiles, and Simpson's diversity index. The most abundant DNA sequence in the deep sequencing data was taken as the immunodominant clone. CDR3 amino acid sequences were checked for sharing between subjects and were compared against published repertoires and the VDJdb database. TCRdb handled the public reads itself, with Q25 trimming in fastp and clone calling in MiXCR, and kept productive beta chains. Each entry is one CDR3 protein sequence, shown with its most common DNA and genes. TCRdb's processing, not the study's, gives the V and J calls here. This sample comprises some 210,000 distinct CDR3 sequences, around 60% of them detected only once. The top ten constitute around 28% of the sample.

The sequence derives from a human donor in good health. The sample comprised sorted CD4+, CD8+, or CD8+CD57+ T cells (not recorded which) from PBMCs. Recombination joined TRBV13 with TRBJ2-5; 9 bases in between match TRBD2. The CDR3 protein is CAKEPSGDEETQYF. The sequenced DNA: TGTGCCAAGGAGCCTAGCGGGGACGAAGAGACCCAGTACTTC.